Here is one T cell receptor (beta chain) with its context. Its target is unknown. The sample is drawn from a study of cytomegalovirus exposure and HLA in healthy donors. Assay used: immunoSEQ multiplex PCR; TCRdb lists only in-frame clones, some missing. The sample has approximately 65,000 clones; 96% are singletons. General study points: It was reportedly the case that the classifier diagnosed cytomegalovirus status with high specificity and sensitivity.

Sample: PBMCs. The TCR was taken from a woman aged 18 to 35 in good health and CMV-seropositive.

The CDR3 nucleotides are TGTGCCAGCAGCCCTATGGGCCAGGGCACCATATATTTT. As protein: CASSPMGQGTIYF. The chain combines TRBV28 with TRBJ1-3, with D perhaps TRBD1 (5 bases). This CDR3 is 13 amino acids long. V was clipped by 6 bases and J by 9 bases, with 15 bases between them. Germline V gene data show CDR1 as MDHEN and CDR2 as SYDVKM.